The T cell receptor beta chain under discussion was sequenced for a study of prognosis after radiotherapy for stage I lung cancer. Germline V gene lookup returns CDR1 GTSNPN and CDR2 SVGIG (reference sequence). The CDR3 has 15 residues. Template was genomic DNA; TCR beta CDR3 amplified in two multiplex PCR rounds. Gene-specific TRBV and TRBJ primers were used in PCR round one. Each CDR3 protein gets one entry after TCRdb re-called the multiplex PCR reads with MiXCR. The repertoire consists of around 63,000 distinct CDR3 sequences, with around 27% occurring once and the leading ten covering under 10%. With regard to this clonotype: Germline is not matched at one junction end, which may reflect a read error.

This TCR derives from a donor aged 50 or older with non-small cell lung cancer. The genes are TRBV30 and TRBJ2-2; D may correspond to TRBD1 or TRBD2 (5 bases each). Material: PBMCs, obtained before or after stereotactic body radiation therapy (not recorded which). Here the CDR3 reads CAWMLAAGNTGDLFF. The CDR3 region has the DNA TGTGCCTGGATGCTTGCGGCGGGCAACACCGGGGACCTGTTTTTT.